This T cell receptor beta chain appears in the sequencing data of a study of shared clonotypes between healthy human individuals. Whole-study results and caveats: Donor scarcity curtailed the genetic and exposure-history diversity represented herein. Memory subsets generally showed smaller estimated richness than naive subsets did. Rarefaction indicated that sorted-subset sequencing remained incomplete although depth was large.

CD45RO-negative, CCR7-positively selected cells formed the naive CD8 fraction, excluding terminally differentiated effector memory CD45RA+ cells. The protocol was immunoSEQ multiplex PCR, while the TCRdb copy is restricted to in-frame clones and leaves out a portion. The sample shows millions of clones, approximately 94% of them seen only once. To note about this clone: Its cognate antigen is unknown.

V shed 3 bases, J shed 1 base, and the junction held 4 bases outside the gene matches. Germline V gene sequence: CDR1 MGHDK, CDR2 SYGVNS. The CDR3 covers 15 residues. Source material: naive CD8+ T cells sorted from blood. V gene TRBV25-1 combines with J gene TRBJ2-3; 7 bases are shared with TRBD1. This receptor was obtained from a man aged 18 to 29 in good health. The CDR3 sequence: CASSDGQARTDTQYF. CDR3 nucleotide sequence: TGTGCCAGCAGTGACGGACAGGCCCGCACAGATACGCAGTATTTT.